Below, 10 T cell receptor beta chains from the same sample are listed, as sequenced in a study of patients and donors after allogeneic stem cell transplantation. TCRdb analysed the RT-PCR reads with MiXCR anew, one entry per CDR3 protein. Of fewer than 250,000 distinct CDR3 sequences listed, roughly 14% are singletons. Sequencing was performed on blood, either unsorted or a sorted T cell fraction (not recorded which). These receptors were taken from a human donor who was either an allogeneic HSCT recipient or a stem cell or donor lymphocyte infusion donor (not recorded which). It is not recorded whose cells these are; they may come from a transplant donor.

The chain employs TRBV19 and TRBJ1-1; D gene uncertain. The V and J ends lost 7 bases and 6 bases respectively, with 15 bases between them. CDR1 LNHDA and CDR2 SQIVND come from the germline V gene (reference sequence). The CDR3 spans 13 residues. CDR3 amino acids: CASTLGQAAEAFF. CDR3 coding DNA: TGTGCCAGTACCCTGGGTCAGGCGGCTGAAGCTTTCTTT. Complete variable domain (other parts from reference TRBV19 and TRBJ1-1): DGGITQSPKYLFRKEGQNVTLSCEQNLNHDAMYWYRQDPGQGLRLIYYSQIVNDFQKGDIAEGYSVSREKKESFPLTVTSAQKNPTAFYLCASTLGQAAEAFFGQGTRLTVV.

The chain recombines TRBV30 with TRBJ2-7, with TRBD2 matching over 10 bases. V trimming: 1 base; J trimming: 3 bases; junction bases outside the gene matches: 3. The CDR3 sequence is 14 residues long. CDR1 is GTSNPN and CDR2 is SVGIG in the germline V gene (reference sequence). CDR3 sequence (DNA): TGTGCCTGGAGTGGTAGCGGGAGGATCTACGAGCAGTACTTC. Protein: CAWSGSGRIYEQYF.

In its sample, this clonotype was seen a few times. A much larger clone lies one base from this, so it may be a read error. The chain recombines TRBV12-3 or TRBV12-4 with TRBJ2-2; TRBD2 matches 8 bases. The CDR3 length is 15 residues. The CDR3 DNA reads as TGTGCCAGCAGTTTTGCCGGGAGGGCCACCGGGGAGCTGTCTTTT. Translation gives CASSFAGRATGELSF.

This clonotype was recorded many times. The chain combines TRBV19 with TRBJ1-5; 10 nucleotides line up with TRBD1. The V gene end was trimmed by 5 bases and the J gene end by 2 bases; junction bases not matched to a gene: 6. The CDR3 is made up of 16 amino acids. The germline CDR1 and CDR2 sequences are LNHDA and SQIVND (reference sequence). The CDR3 loop reads CASSSGQGGGNQPQHF. CDR3 in DNA: TGTGCCAGTAGTTCTGGACAGGGGGGAGGCAATCAGCCCCAGCATTTT. The whole variable domain, remainder taken from reference TRBV19 and TRBJ1-5, is DGGITQSPKYLFRKEGQNVTLSCEQNLNHDAMYWYRQDPGQGLRLIYYSQIVNDFQKGDIAEGYSVSREKKESFPLTVTSAQKNPTAFYLCASSSGQGGGNQPQHFGDGTRLSIL.

This clonotype turned up a few times. The chain has TRBV18 and TRBJ1-6; tentative D call: TRBD1 (6 bases). The CDR3 runs 18 residues. The ends were cut back, 2 bases at V and 10 bases at J, with 24 bases in the middle. Germline V gives CDR1 KGHSH, CDR2 LQKENI. The CDR3 DNA reads as TGTGCCAGCTCACCAGTGGGGACACAGGGATCGTTCTCGTCACCCCTCCACTTT. Its protein is CASSPVGTQGSFSSPLHF.

V gene TRBV6-2 or TRBV6-3 combines with J gene TRBJ2-2; D possibly corresponds to TRBD1 (5 bases). This CDR3 has 14 residues. CDR1 and CDR2 from the germline V gene are MNHEY and SVGEGT. Deletions cut 6 bases from V and 3 bases from J, with 11 bases between. The CDR3, as DNA: TGTGCCAGCAGACAACAAGGGGACACCGGGGAGCTGTTTTTT. Translating it yields CASRQQGDTGELFF.

This clonotype was recorded a few times. The V call is TRBV2, the J call TRBJ1-1; TRBD1 matches 10 bases. The V gene's germline CDR1 is SNHLY and CDR2 FYNNEI. The CDR3 has 15 residues. The trim removed 1 base at V and 3 bases at J, leaving 2 bases unmatched. CDR3 loop: CASSEGTGGDTEAFF. Here the CDR3 DNA reads TGTGCCAGCAGTGAAGGGACAGGGGGGGACACTGAAGCTTTCTTT.

This clonotype was detected many times. The chain is built from TRBV20-1 and TRBJ1-1; D gene unclear. The V gene's germline CDR1 is DFQATT and CDR2 SNEGSKA (reference sequence). CDR3 length: 14 amino acids. Trimming stripped 0 bases from V and 5 bases from J, with 13 bases between. CDR3 residues: CSAREMAAGTEAFF. The DNA for the CDR3 is TGCAGTGCTAGAGAGATGGCGGCGGGTACTGAAGCTTTCTTT.

The CDR3: CASSGSGRVTETQYF. The CDR3 DNA is TGTGCCAGTAGCGGTAGCGGGAGGGTAACCGAGACCCAGTACTTC. The rearrangement links TRBV19 to TRBJ2-5, with 11 bases that match TRBD2. CDR3 length: 15 amino acids. Germline V CDR1 and CDR2: LNHDA, SQIVND (reference sequence). Losses at the gene ends were 6 bases for V and 5 bases for J; bases not matched to a gene: 8.

This clonotype has only a few counts. This sequence joins TRBV21-1 and TRBJ2-4. TRBV21-1 is a pseudogene segment. This CDR3 has 15 residues. This CDR3 is CASSKLVGPKNIQYF. The CDR3 DNA is TGTGCCAGCAGCAAACTGGTCGGGCCCAAAAACATTCAGTACTTC.